The clone carrying this T cell receptor (beta chain) was counted only a few times. Its antigen remains unknown. This sample stems from a study of response to subunit inactivated influenza vaccine. TCRdb processed the RT-PCR reads anew with MiXCR; each CDR3 protein has one entry. The sample contains fewer than 650,000 distinct CDR3 sequences, under 15% of which appear only once. The CDR3 covers 14 residues. Germline V lookup: CDR1 LGHDT, CDR2 YNNKEL (reference sequence). V lost 2 bases and J lost 7; bases outside the gene matches: 4. Overall study findings and caveats: Researchers suggested that each seasonal influenza vaccination recruits few new T cells.

The sequenced sample was PBMCs from blood, obtained 40 to 50 days after vaccination. The TCR was taken from a man aged 50-59 years who received an inactivated influenza vaccine. The chain has TRBV3-1 and TRBJ2-2, with 7 bases identical to TRBD2. The CDR3 DNA sequence: TGTGCCAGCAGCCAAACTAGCGACGTCGGGGAGCTGTTTTTT. It specifies CASSQTSDVGELFF.